A selection of T cell receptor beta chains follows, all from one sample in a study of untreated major depressive disorder. Produced via immunoSEQ multiplex PCR; TCRdb's table is partial and in-frame only. Of just over 20,000 clones detected, around 93% appear once; the ten largest clones hold 0.25% to 0.35%. The sequencing sample was made of CD4+ T cells from PBMCs. The receptors come from a man aged 25-45 years in good health. Each CDR3 is given with its conserved first and last residue. A D gene is named only where the DNA matches it firmly. Only some rows state a clone size, as once, few, many or a class for expanded clones.

TRBV29-1,TRBD2,-,TRBJ2-3,15,TGCAGCGTTGTTGCGGCGGGAGGGAGCACAGATACGCAGTATTTT,CSVVAAGGSTDTQYF
TRBV5-6,-,-,TRBJ1-4,14,TGTGCCAGCAGCTACGGACGGACTAATGAAAAACTGTTTTTT,CASSYGRTNEKLFF
TRBV6-5,TRBD2,once,TRBJ2-5,15,TGTGCCAGCAGTTACTCGGGGGGGGGTCAAGAGACCCAGTACTTC,CASSYSGGGQETQYF
TRBV2,-,-,TRBJ1-1,11,TGTGCCAGCTGGACCTCCGGGGGAGCTTTCTTT,CASWTSGGAFF
TRBV9,TRBD2,-,TRBJ2-3,17,TGTGCCAGCAGCGTAGGGTGGCGGGAGGCCCCCACAGATACGCAGTATTTT,CASSVGWREAPTDTQYF
TRBV5-1,-,once,TRBJ1-3,16,TGCGCCAGCGGGAGGGACACCCAGAGCTCTGGAAACACCATATATTTT,CASGRDTQSSGNTIYF
TRBV6-5,TRBD1,-,TRBJ2-1,14,TGTGCCAGCAGGAACAGGGGGCAGAAGGATGAGCAGTTCTTC,CASRNRGQKDEQFF
TRBV4-1,TRBD1,-,TRBJ1-1,16,TGCGCCAGCAGCCAGCAGGGGGCGTTATTACTGATTGAAGCTTTCTTT,CASSQQGALLLIEAFF
TRBV27,TRBD1,-,TRBJ1-5,17,TGTGCCAGCAGTCCAATAGGACAGGTAATTAGCAATCAGCCCCAGCATTTT,CASSPIGQVISNQPQHF
TRBV29-1,-,-,TRBJ1-2,12,TGCAGCGTTGTGACAGCTAACTATGGCTACACCTTC,CSVVTANYGYTF
TRBV27,TRBD1,-,TRBJ1-4,15,TGTGCCAGCAGTGTGGGGACAGGGAGGAAGGAAAAACTGTTTTTT,CASSVGTGRKEKLFF
TRBV5-1,TRBD1,-,TRBJ1-4,14,TGCGCCAGCAGCCCGGGACAGGGGAATGAAAAACTGTTTTTT,CASSPGQGNEKLFF
TRBV30,-,-,TRBJ2-3,16,TGTGCCTGGAGTACCGATGTAGGCCGGAGCACAGATACGCAGTATTTT,CAWSTDVGRSTDTQYF
TRBV25-1,-,-,TRBJ2-3,15,TGTGCCAGCAGTAACCTTGGACAGCCCCCAGATACGCAGTATTTT,CASSNLGQPPDTQYF
TRBV6-1,TRBD1,-,TRBJ2-7,15,TGTGCCAGCAGTGGCGCGGCAGGGGGCGTCAACGAGCAGTACTTC,CASSGAAGGVNEQYF
TRBV9,TRBD1,-,TRBJ2-3,17,TGTGCCAGCAGCGTATCCCCACAGGGGGCAGGCACAGATACGCAGTATTTT,CASSVSPQGAGTDTQYF
TRBV4-2,-,-,TRBJ2-3,17,TGTGCCAGCAGCCGAAGCCGACGGGACGGAGGCACAGATACGCAGTATTTT,CASSRSRRDGGTDTQYF
TRBV4-2,TRBD2,-,TRBJ2-1,15,TGTGCCAGCAGCCAAGGTCAGCTAGCGGGAGTCCAGCAGTTCTTC,CASSQGQLAGVQQFF
TRBV6-6,-,-,TRBJ1-5,14,TGTGCCAGCAAGCTAGACACGGGAGCTCAGCCCCAGCATTTT,CASKLDTGAQPQHF
TRBV7-9,TRBD1,once,TRBJ1-3,16,TGTGCCAGCATCACCGGGACAGCTGCCTCTGGAAACACCATATATTTT,CASITGTAASGNTIYF
TRBV6-5,-,once,TRBJ1-2,14,TGTGCCAGCAGCATCTTCCAGAGGGCCTATGGCTACACCTTC,CASSIFQRAYGYTF
TRBV5-5,-,-,TRBJ1-5,15,TGTGCCAGCAGCTTGGCCGGAGTGAGCAATCAGCCCCAGCATTTT,CASSLAGVSNQPQHF
TRBV5-4,TRBD2,-,TRBJ2-1,17,TGTGCCAGCAGTCCCGGCGGGGGGAGGAGCTCCTACAATGAGCAGTTCTTC,CASSPGGGRSSYNEQFF
TRBV6-1,TRBD2,-,TRBJ2-7,14,TGTGCCAGCAGTGCGCGGGAGGGCCCCCACGAGCAGTACTTC,CASSAREGPHEQYF
TRBV5-1,TRBD1,-,TRBJ1-2,13,TGCGCCAGCAGCGTGACAGGGCCCTATGGCTACACCTTC,CASSVTGPYGYTF
TRBV27,-,-,TRBJ2-7,16,TGTGCCAGCAGTGTCAGCCAGGGTAGATGGACCTACGAGCAGTACTTC,CASSVSQGRWTYEQYF
TRBV7-2,TRBD2,-,TRBJ2-2,14,TGTGCCAGCAGCCTCCCTAGCGGCACCGGGGAGCTGTTTTTT,CASSLPSGTGELFF
TRBV18,TRBD1,once,TRBJ1-2,14,TGTGCCAGCTCACCGGGACAGGGGGCATATGGCTACACCTTC,CASSPGQGAYGYTF
TRBV4-1,-,-,TRBJ2-3,17,TGCGCCAGCAGCCTGACTCGGGACGGCGTTCCTGGAGATACGCAGTATTTT,CASSLTRDGVPGDTQYF
TRBV4-1,TRBD2,once,TRBJ2-7,19,TGCGCCAGCAGCCGATCGGGGGGCCTCCTAGCGGGAGCCGTTCGCGAGCAGTACTTC,CASSRSGGLLAGAVREQYF
TRBV7-2,TRBD2,-,TRBJ2-7,15,TGTGCCAGCAGCTCCGGGACTAGCGGGCCCTACGAGCAGTACTTC,CASSSGTSGPYEQYF
TRBV7-3,TRBD2,-,TRBJ2-2,14,TGTGCCAGCACCCCCGGGCGGGGGAACGGGGAGCTGTTTTTT,CASTPGRGNGELFF
TRBV7-2,-,-,TRBJ1-5,16,TGTGCCAGCAGCTTACAGGCCCCATCAAGTAATCAGCCCCAGCATTTT,CASSLQAPSSNQPQHF
TRBV4-1,-,-,TRBJ2-7,13,TGCGCCAGCAGCCTAGGGCCCGGGTACGAGCAGTACTTC,CASSLGPGYEQYF
TRBV6-5,-,-,TRBJ2-6,15,TGTGCCAGCACCGTAGGCGGCTCTGGGGCCAACGTCCTGACTTTC,CASTVGGSGANVLTF
TRBV4-3,-,-,TRBJ2-7,17,TGCGCCAGCAGCCAAGAAGGCGTGGGGACAAGTTACTACGAGCAGTACTTC,CASSQEGVGTSYYEQYF
TRBV5-6,-,-,TRBJ2-5,14,TGTGCCAGCAGTTCATGGGCCACCCAAGAGACCCAGTACTTC,CASSSWATQETQYF
TRBV28,-,-,TRBJ1-5,16,TGTGCCAGCAGTTTAAAACCTTGGGTGGGCAATCAGCCCCAGCATTTT,CASSLKPWVGNQPQHF
TRBV6-6,-,-,TRBJ1-1,15,TGTGCCAGCGATTGGGGGGACCCAGCGAACACTGAAGCTTTCTTT,CASDWGDPANTEAFF
TRBV13,TRBD1,-,TRBJ2-7,16,TGTGCCAGCAGCTTGGTTGGGACAGGAGGGGCCTACGAGCAGTACTTC,CASSLVGTGGAYEQYF
TRBV5-1,-,-,TRBJ1-4,14,TGCGCCAGCAGCCCACAGGGTGCTAATGAAAAACTGTTTTTT,CASSPQGANEKLFF